This T cell receptor beta chain was identified during a study of blood T cell repertoires in COVID-19. Study background: Sources were T cells, B-cell-depleted T cells, or PBMCs; the material itself was cDNA or gDNA.

In the original processing: Reference gene primer amplification gave estimated nucleated cell counts. Profiling relied on immunoSEQ multiplex PCR, and the TCRdb table lists in-frame clones only, not all of them. The DNA gave D and trimming, while V, J and clone size come from that table. The sample consists of 350,000 to 450,000 clones, around 87% of them appearing once. Germline assignment: CDR1 LNHNV and CDR2 YYDKDF (reference sequence). CDR3 size: 18 residues. Trimming removed 1 base from V and 7 bases from J; junction bases left unmatched: 10. V and J are TRBV15 and TRBJ1-6, with 10 bases identical to TRBD1. Sequencing was carried out using peripheral blood. The sequence was collected from a human donor in a cohort sampled during active COVID-19. In nucleotides, the CDR3 is TGTGCCACCAGCAGAGGTGTCGTGGGACAGGGGCTAAATTCACCCCTCCACTTT. Translation gives CATSRGVVGQGLNSPLHF.